Listed below are T cell receptor beta chains from one sample, sequenced in a study of OX40 agonist ivuxolimab in advanced cancers. Generated by immunoSEQ multiplex PCR, the TCRdb table keeps only in-frame clones and is missing some. The data contain fewer than 85,000 clones, 80% to 90% of them singletons. Sequencing used CD4+ or CD8+ T cells sorted from blood, obtained in a trial of the OX40 agonist ivuxolimab. These receptors all stem from an adult with an advanced solid tumor such as melanoma, head and neck, liver or kidney cancer. Both conserved end residues are part of each CDR3. D genes are given only for firm matches. The size entry is marked missing in some rows and otherwise reads once, few, many or a size class.

v_gene	j_gene	abundance	d_gene	CDR3aa	CDR3nt
TRBV7-9	TRBJ1-3	-	-	CASSLEGRPLSGNTIYF	TGTGCCAGCAGCCTAGAGGGACGACCCTTATCTGGAAACACCATATATTTT
TRBV6-5	TRBJ1-1	-	TRBD1	CARPSNRGVTEAFF	TGTGCCAGGCCTAGTAACAGGGGAGTCACTGAAGCTTTCTTT
TRBV5-1	TRBJ2-1	-	TRBD2	CASRASGAYNEQFF	TGCGCCAGCAGAGCTAGCGGGGCCTACAATGAGCAGTTCTTC
TRBV19	TRBJ1-2	-	-	CASSTLFLDGYTF	TGTGCCAGTAGTACCCTTTTTTTAGATGGCTACACCTTC
TRBV7-8	TRBJ2-1	-	TRBD2	CASSLSGRGISYNEQFF	TGTGCCAGCAGCTTAAGCGGGAGGGGAATCTCCTACAATGAGCAGTTCTTC
TRBV7-9	TRBJ2-7	once	TRBD1	CASSSSDRVTLYEQYF	TGTGCCAGCAGCTCCTCTGACAGGGTGACCCTCTACGAGCAGTACTTC
TRBV27	TRBJ2-1	once	TRBD2	CASSFGSGRSVHEQFF	TGTGCCAGCAGTTTTGGTAGCGGGAGGTCGGTCCATGAGCAGTTCTTC
TRBV5-4	TRBJ2-1	-	-	CASSSGVNNEQFF	TGTGCCAGCAGCTCGGGAGTCAACAATGAGCAGTTCTTC
TRBV10-2	TRBJ2-3	-	TRBD2	CASRKGSGTTDTQYF	TGCGCCAGCAGGAAGGGTAGCGGGACGACAGATACGCAGTATTTT
TRBV11-2	TRBJ2-4	-	TRBD1	CASSLEVTGLAKNIQYF	TGTGCCAGCAGCTTAGAAGTGACAGGGTTAGCCAAAAACATTCAGTACTTC
TRBV30	TRBJ1-5	few	-	CAWSVGTADQPQHF	TGTGCCTGGAGTGTAGGGACGGCCGATCAGCCCCAGCATTTT
TRBV28	TRBJ2-3	-	-	CASSVAGSDTQYF	TGTGCCAGCAGTGTGGCAGGGTCGGATACGCAGTATTTT
TRBV27	TRBJ2-1	-	-	CASSLPPLEQFF	TGTGCCAGCAGTTTACCCCCCTTAGAGCAGTTCTTC
TRBV27	TRBJ1-3	-	-	CASSSGSRNTIYF	TGTGCCAGCAGTTCAGGGTCTCGAAACACCATATATTTT
TRBV7-2	TRBJ2-4	-	-	CASSPRVAKNIQYF	TGTGCCAGCAGCCCCAGGGTGGCCAAAAACATTCAGTACTTC
TRBV19	TRBJ1-1	-	-	CASSWAGTDEAFF	TGTGCCAGTAGTTGGGCAGGGACGGATGAAGCTTTCTTT
TRBV27	TRBJ2-7	-	TRBD2	CASSYFPSGTYEQYF	TGTGCCAGCAGTTACTTTCCCAGCGGGACCTACGAGCAGTACTTC
TRBV19	TRBJ2-7	-	-	CASSIAAAYEQYF	TGTGCCAGTAGTATAGCCGCGGCCTACGAGCAGTACTTC
TRBV9	TRBJ2-7	-	TRBD1	CASSSRTGSSYEQYF	TGTGCCAGCAGCTCACGGACAGGCAGCTCCTACGAGCAGTACTTC
TRBV9	TRBJ2-5	-	TRBD1	CASSVAWQGARETQYF	TGTGCCAGCAGCGTAGCTTGGCAGGGGGCACGAGAGACCCAGTACTTC
TRBV9	TRBJ2-3	-	-	CASSVGGASTDTQYF	TGTGCCAGCAGCGTAGGTGGGGCTAGCACAGATACGCAGTATTTT
TRBV7-4	TRBJ1-2	-	-	CASSLANSNYGYTF	TGTGCCAGCAGCTTAGCCAACAGTAACTATGGCTACACCTTC
TRBV27	TRBJ2-6	-	-	CASGRRAGANVLTF	TGTGCCAGCGGGAGGAGGGCTGGGGCCAACGTCCTGACTTTC
TRBV4-1	TRBJ2-7	-	-	CASSRGQSYEQYF	TGCGCCAGCAGCCGCGGACAGTCCTACGAGCAGTACTTC
TRBV15	TRBJ1-2	-	-	CATSRDAVDNYGYTF	TGTGCCACCAGCAGAGACGCGGTAGACAACTATGGCTACACCTTC